The entry that follows covers one TCR beta chain sequence. The target antigen is unknown. This entry comes from a study of T cell repertoires in cytomegalovirus infection. Study-wide results and caveats: What dominated the ex vivo response were HLA-C-restricted CMV-specific TCR beta clonotypes.

Looked up from germline, CDR1 is MNHEY and CDR2 is SVGEGT. The CDR3 is made up of 13 amino acids. V was shortened by 2 bases and J by 9 bases, with 11 bases between the two germline ends. One entry per CDR3 protein, called by TCRdb with MiXCR from the reads. The sample comprises some 300,000 distinct CDR3 sequences, about 17% of which are singletons, and around 11% rests with the top ten. The V gene is TRBV6-2 or TRBV6-3, the J gene TRBJ2-1; tentative D call: TRBD2 (6 bases). The sequence was collected from a human donor in good health (CMV status not recorded). Some clones in this sample may be carry-over from other donors' samples. The sequenced material came from PBMCs. The CDR3 reads CASSYRRGGEQFF. The CDR3 nucleotides read TGTGCCAGCAGTTACCGGCGGGGTGGTGAGCAGTTCTTC.